Below, one TCR delta chain is given with its context. TCRdb attributes to this sequence the protein of a much larger clone, which differs from the DNA translation at residue 15; a read error is likely, and the protein displayed is translated from the DNA. TCRdb ran CATT on the multiplex PCR reads. The repertoire includes tens of thousands of delta-chain clones, roughly 1.5% of them detected once, and about 8.3% sits in the top ten. Flow sorting of PBMC yielded separate Vgamma9/Vdelta2+ and Vdelta2-negative gammadelta T cell populations for bulk repertoire analysis. Germline V lookup: CDR1 TSWWSYY, CDR2 QGS. The CDR3 totals 19 residues. The data belong to a study of γδ T cells in repeated Plasmodium falciparum infection.

This TCR derives from a pool of human donors (malaria-infected and uninfected, not separated). The chain couples TRDV1 to TRDJ1; tentative D call: TRDD3 (6 bases). Input material: gamma-delta T cells from blood. CDR3 loop: CALGELSLVGGQYTEKLIF. The CDR3 nucleotides are TGTGCTCTTGGGGAACTAAGCTTAGTGGGGGGTCAGTACACCGAAAAACTCATCTTT.